This T cell receptor (beta chain) comes out of a study of OX40 agonist ivuxolimab in advanced cancers. Study context: Averaging roughly 60 years in age, with a range of roughly 20 to 79, the cohort was 82.7% male. Study-level findings and limits: The investigators did not determine what antigen specificity the expanded peripheral T cells had.

As regards this clone: Antigen specificity is unknown.

Clones were sequenced by immunoSEQ multiplex PCR, and TCRdb holds only the in-frame ones, with some missing. The sample consists of around 99,000 clones, approximately 90% of them appearing once. The cohort excluded patients with autoimmune disease history or systemic immunosuppression. This TCR was sampled from an adult with an advanced solid tumor such as melanoma, head and neck, liver or kidney cancer. The starting material was CD4+ or CD8+ T cells sorted from blood, obtained in a trial of the OX40 agonist ivuxolimab.

As DNA, the CDR3 is TGTGCCAGCAGCCAAGATCTCCGGACTAGCGGGAGCAATGAGCAGTTCTTC. Residues: CASSQDLRTSGSNEQFF. The chain links TRBV4-2 to TRBJ2-1, with 13 bases fitting TRBD2. This CDR3 is 17 amino acids long. Losses at the gene ends were 0 bases for V and 6 bases for J; bases not matched to a gene: 5. The germline gives CDR1 LGHNA, CDR2 YNFKEQ.